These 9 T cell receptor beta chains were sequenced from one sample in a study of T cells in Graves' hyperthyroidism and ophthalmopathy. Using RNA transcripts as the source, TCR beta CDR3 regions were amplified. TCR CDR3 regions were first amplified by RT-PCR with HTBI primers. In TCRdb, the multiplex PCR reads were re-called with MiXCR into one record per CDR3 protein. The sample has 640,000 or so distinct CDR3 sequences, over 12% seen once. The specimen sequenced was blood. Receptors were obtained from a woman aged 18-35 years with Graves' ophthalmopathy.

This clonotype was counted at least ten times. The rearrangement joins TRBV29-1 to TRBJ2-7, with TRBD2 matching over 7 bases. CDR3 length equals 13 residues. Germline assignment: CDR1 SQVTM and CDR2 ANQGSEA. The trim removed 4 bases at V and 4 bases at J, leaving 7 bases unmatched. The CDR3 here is CSVVPSGAYEQYF. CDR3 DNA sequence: TGCAGCGTTGTGCCTAGCGGAGCGTACGAGCAGTACTTC.

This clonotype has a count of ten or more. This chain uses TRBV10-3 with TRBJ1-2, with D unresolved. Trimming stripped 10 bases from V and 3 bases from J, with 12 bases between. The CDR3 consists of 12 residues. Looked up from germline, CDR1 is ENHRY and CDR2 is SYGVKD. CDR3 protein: CATQNGDYGYTF. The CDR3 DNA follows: TGTGCCACCCAGAACGGGGACTATGGCTACACCTTC.

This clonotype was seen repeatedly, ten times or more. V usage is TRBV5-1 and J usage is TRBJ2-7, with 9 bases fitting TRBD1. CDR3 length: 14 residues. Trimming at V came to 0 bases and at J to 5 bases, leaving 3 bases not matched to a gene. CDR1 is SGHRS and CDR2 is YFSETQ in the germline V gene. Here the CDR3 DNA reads TGCGCCAGCAGCTTGGCCACAGGGGGCAACGAGCAGTACTTC. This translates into CASSLATGGNEQYF.

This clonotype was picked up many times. This chain's CDR3 is CASSQDAGEQFF. The CDR3 DNA reads as TGTGCCAGCAGCCAAGATGCCGGGGAGCAGTTCTTC. V usage is TRBV14 and J usage is TRBJ2-1; D call uncertain. Germline lookup yields CDR1 SGHDN and CDR2 FVKESK. Deletions cut 0 bases from V and 10 bases from J, with 7 bases between. The CDR3 loop spans 12 amino acids.

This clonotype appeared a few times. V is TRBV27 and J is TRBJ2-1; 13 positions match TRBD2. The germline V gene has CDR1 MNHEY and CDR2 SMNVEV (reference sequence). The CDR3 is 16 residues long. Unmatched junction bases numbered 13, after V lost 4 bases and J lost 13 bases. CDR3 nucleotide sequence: TGTGCCAGCAGTTCCCTACTAGCGGGAGGGCTGTTCCGCCAGTTCTTC. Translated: CASSSLLAGGLFRQFF.

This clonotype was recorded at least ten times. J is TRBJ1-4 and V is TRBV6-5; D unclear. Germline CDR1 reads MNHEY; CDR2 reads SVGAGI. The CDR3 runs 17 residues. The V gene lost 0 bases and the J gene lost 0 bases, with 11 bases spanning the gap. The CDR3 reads CASSYSTKRATNEKLFF. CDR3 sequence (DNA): TGTGCCAGCAGTTACTCGACAAAGCGGGCAACTAATGAAAAACTGTTTTTT.

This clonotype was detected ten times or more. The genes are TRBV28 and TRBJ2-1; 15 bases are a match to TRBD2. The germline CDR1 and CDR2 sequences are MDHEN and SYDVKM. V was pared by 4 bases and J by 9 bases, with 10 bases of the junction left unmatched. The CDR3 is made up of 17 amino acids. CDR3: CASSSRTSGRALGEQFF. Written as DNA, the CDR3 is TGTGCCAGCAGTTCCCGGACTAGCGGGAGGGCTTTAGGTGAGCAGTTCTTC.

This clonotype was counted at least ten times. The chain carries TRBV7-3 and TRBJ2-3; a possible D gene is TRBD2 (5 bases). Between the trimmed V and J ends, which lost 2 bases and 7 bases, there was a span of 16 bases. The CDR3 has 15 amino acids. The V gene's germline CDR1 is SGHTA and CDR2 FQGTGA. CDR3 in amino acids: CASSLSGGPRHTQYF. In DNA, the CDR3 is TGTGCCAGCAGCTTATCTGGAGGCCCAAGACATACGCAGTATTTT.

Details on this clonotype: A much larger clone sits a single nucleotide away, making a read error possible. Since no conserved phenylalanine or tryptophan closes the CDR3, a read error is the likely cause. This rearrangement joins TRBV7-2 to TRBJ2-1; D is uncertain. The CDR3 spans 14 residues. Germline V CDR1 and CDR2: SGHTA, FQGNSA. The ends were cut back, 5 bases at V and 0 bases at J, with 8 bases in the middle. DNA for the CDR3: TGTGCCAGCAGCCGCCCGAGCTCCTACAATGAGCAGTTCTCC. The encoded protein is CASSRPSSYNEQFS.